This T cell receptor beta chain comes out of a study of cytomegalovirus exposure and HLA in healthy donors. Overall study findings and caveats: The CMV antigen specificity of a few CMV-associated chains was confirmed through in vitro analysis. Most TCR sequences were seen very rarely across donors, but some public TCRs occurred in many.

The validation cohort, a group of over a hundred subjects, included the donors and was separate from the approximately 650-subject first cohort. This clone has only one observation. Its cognate antigen is unknown. TCRdb's copy holds only in-frame clones and misses some; the assay was immunoSEQ multiplex PCR. The data show fewer than 350,000 clones, with approximately 90% seen just once and roughly 1% held by the top ten. Germline CDR1 reads MGHRA; CDR2 reads YSYEKL. V dropped 0 bases and J dropped 8; count of bases not matched to a gene: 13. This CDR3 is built from 18 residues. The receptor's source is a woman younger than 30 in good health and CMV-seronegative. The material sequenced was PBMCs. The V call is TRBV4-1, the J call TRBJ2-5; 12 bases align to TRBD2. CDR3 protein: CASSQDLQTSGGRGTQYF. The CDR3 region has the DNA TGCGCCAGCAGCCAAGATCTCCAGACTAGCGGGGGCCGGGGAACCCAGTACTTC.